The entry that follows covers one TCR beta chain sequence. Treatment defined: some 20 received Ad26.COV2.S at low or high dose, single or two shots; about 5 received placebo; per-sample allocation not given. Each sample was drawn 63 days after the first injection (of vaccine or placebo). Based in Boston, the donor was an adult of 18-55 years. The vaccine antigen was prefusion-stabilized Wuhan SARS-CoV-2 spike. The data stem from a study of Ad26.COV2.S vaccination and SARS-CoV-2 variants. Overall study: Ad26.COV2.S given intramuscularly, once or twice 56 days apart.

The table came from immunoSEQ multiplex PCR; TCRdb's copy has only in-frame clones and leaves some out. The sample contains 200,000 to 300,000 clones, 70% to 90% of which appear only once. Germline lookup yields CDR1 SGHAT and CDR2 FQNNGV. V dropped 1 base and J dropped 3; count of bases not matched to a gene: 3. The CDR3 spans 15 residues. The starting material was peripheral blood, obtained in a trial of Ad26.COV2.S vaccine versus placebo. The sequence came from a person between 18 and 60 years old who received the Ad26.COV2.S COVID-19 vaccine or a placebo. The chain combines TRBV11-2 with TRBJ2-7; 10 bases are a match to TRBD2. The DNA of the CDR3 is TGTGCCAGCAGCTTAGTCGTAGCGGGAGGCTACGAGCAGTACTTC. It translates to CASSLVVAGGYEQYF.